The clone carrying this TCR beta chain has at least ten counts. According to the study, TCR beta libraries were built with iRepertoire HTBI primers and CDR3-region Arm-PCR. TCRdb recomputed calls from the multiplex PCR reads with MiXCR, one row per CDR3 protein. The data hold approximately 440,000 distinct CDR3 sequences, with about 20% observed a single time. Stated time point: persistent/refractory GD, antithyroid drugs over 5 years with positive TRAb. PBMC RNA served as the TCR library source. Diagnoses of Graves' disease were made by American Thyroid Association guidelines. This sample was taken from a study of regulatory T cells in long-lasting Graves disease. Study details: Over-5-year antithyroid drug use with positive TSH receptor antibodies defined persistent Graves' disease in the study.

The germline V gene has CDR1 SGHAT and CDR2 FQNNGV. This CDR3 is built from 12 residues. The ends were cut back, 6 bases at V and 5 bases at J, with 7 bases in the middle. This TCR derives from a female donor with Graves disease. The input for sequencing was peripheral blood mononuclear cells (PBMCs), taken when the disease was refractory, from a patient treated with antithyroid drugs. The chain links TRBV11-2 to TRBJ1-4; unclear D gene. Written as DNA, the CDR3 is TGTGCCAGCAGTGGCAGAAATGAAAAACTGTTTTTT. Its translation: CASSGRNEKLFF. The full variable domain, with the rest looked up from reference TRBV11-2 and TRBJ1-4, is EAGVAQSPRYKIIEKRQSVAFWCNPISGHATLYWYQQILGQGPKLLIQFQNNGVVDDSQLPKDRFSAERLKGVDSTLKIQPAKLEDSAVYLCASSGRNEKLFFGSGTQLSVL.